These 22 T cell receptor beta chains originate from one sample sequenced in a study of T cells in Graves' hyperthyroidism and ophthalmopathy. Researchers amplified the TCR beta CDR3 regions from RNA transcripts. Initially, a first-round RT-PCR of the TCR CDR3 employed the HTBI primer set. From the multiplex PCR reads, TCRdb called clonotypes with MiXCR, one entry per CDR3 protein. The repertoire has about 600,000 distinct CDR3 sequences, 13% to 15% of them found once; the top ten carry around 7%. The sequenced sample was blood. These receptors came from a woman aged 18-35 years with Graves' ophthalmopathy.

This clonotype was recorded at least ten times. The chain is built from TRBV12-3 or TRBV12-4 and TRBJ2-3; D perhaps matches TRBD1 (5 bases). The CDR3 extends over 15 amino acids. Deletions cut 5 bases from V and 7 bases from J, with 19 bases between. CDR3 DNA sequence: TGTGCCAGCAGTAAGGGGCCCTCCTACACTCATACGCAGTATTTT. Protein: CASSKGPSYTHTQYF.

This clonotype has a handful of counts. This rearrangement joins TRBV9 to TRBJ2-3; TRBD1 aligns across 7 bases. This CDR3 is built from 19 residues. J was trimmed by 0 bases and V by 0 bases; bases with no gene match: 13. Germline CDR1 reads SGDLS; CDR2 reads YYNGEE. CDR3 region: CASSVARGGQAYSTDTQYF. The CDR3 DNA follows: TGTGCCAGCAGCGTAGCTAGAGGTGGACAGGCCTATAGCACAGATACGCAGTATTTT.

This clonotype appeared a few times. This may come from a read error, since a much larger clone is one base off. CDR3 amino acids: CASCQNRGRTEAFF. CDR3 in DNA: TGTGCCAGCTGCCAAAACAGGGGGCGAACTGAAGCTTTCTTT. This sequence joins TRBV3-1 and TRBJ1-1; TRBD1 matches at 9 bases. The CDR3 is made up of 14 amino acids. In germline, CDR1 is LGHDT, CDR2 YNNKEL (reference sequence).

The sample holds many counts of this clonotype. The chain uses TRBV7-6 and TRBJ2-7; TRBD1 aligns across 7 bases. Trimming at V came to 1 base and at J to 1 base, leaving 4 bases not matched to a gene. This CDR3 region has 15 residues. Germline V CDR1 and CDR2: SGHVS, FNYEAQ. Here the CDR3 reads CASSLGGDSSYEQYF. Written as DNA, the CDR3 is TGTGCCAGCAGCTTAGGAGGGGACAGTTCCTACGAGCAGTACTTC.

The genes are TRBV27 and TRBJ2-3; TRBD1 matches 7 bases. V was pared by 7 bases and J by 4 bases, with 14 bases of the junction left unmatched. This CDR3 region has 16 residues. Germline V gives CDR1 MNHEY, CDR2 SMNVEV (reference sequence). The CDR3 loop is CASNPQQGRGPDTQYF. DNA of the CDR3: TGTGCCAGCAACCCGCAACAGGGAAGGGGGCCAGATACGCAGTATTTT.

This chain joins TRBV29-1 and TRBJ2-1, with D perhaps being TRBD1 or TRBD2 (5 bases each). Trimming removed 7 bases from V and 6 bases from J, with 13 bases in between. The CDR3 is 12 residues long. The germline CDR1 and CDR2 sequences are SQVTM and ANQGSEA. As DNA, the CDR3 is TGCAGCGGCAGCCGGGACCTCAATGAGCAGTTCTTC. Its protein product is CSGSRDLNEQFF.

This clonotype was seen repeatedly, ten times or more. The chain uses TRBV30 and TRBJ1-5; D ambiguous. Germline CDR1 reads GTSNPN; CDR2 reads SVGIG (reference sequence). Trimming cost V 0 bases and J 9 bases, with 18 bases left between them. The CDR3 is made up of 15 amino acids. The CDR3 here is CAWSVRGQTTRPQHF. DNA for the CDR3: TGTGCCTGGAGTGTACGAGGGCAGACCACTCGGCCCCAGCATTTT.

This clonotype was recorded many times. J is TRBJ2-3 and V is TRBV7-2, with TRBD1 matching 8 bases. The CDR3 is 16 residues long. Germline CDR1 SGHTA, CDR2 FQGNSA. Unmatched junction bases numbered 4, after V lost 1 base and J lost 1 base. The CDR3 protein is CASSLGGQGRTDTQYF. Written as DNA, the CDR3 is TGTGCCAGCAGCTTAGGAGGACAGGGTCGCACAGATACGCAGTATTTT.

With respect to this clonotype: A junction end diverges from the germline sequence, so it may reflect a read error. The chain links TRBV28 to TRBJ2-1, with TRBD2 as a possible D gene (5 bases). The length of the CDR3 is 15 residues. CDR1 MDHEN and CDR2 SYDVKM come from the germline V gene. The chain's CDR3 is CASSFWQDSYNERFF. The CDR3 DNA sequence: TGTGCCAGCAGTTTTTGGCAGGACTCCTACAATGAGCGGTTCTTC.

A single count supports this clonotype. The CDR3 region has the DNA TGTGCCAGCAGTGAATGGGGCAGGACGACAACAAGGGAGCTGTTTTTT. Translated: CASSEWGRTTTRELFF. This chain uses TRBV6-1 with TRBJ2-2; TRBD1 is a possible D gene (5 bases). V was cut by 2 bases and J by 9 bases, with 19 bases left in between. CDR1 is MNHNS, CDR2 SASEGT, per germline. CDR3 size: 16 residues.

The chain carries TRBV12-3 or TRBV12-4 and TRBJ1-2; TRBD1 matches at 8 bases. This CDR3 has 15 amino acids. V shed 6 bases, J shed 10 bases, and the junction held 16 bases outside the gene matches. This CDR3 reads CASSQPQGGGLNYTF. The CDR3 nucleotides are TGTGCCAGCAGCCAACCACAGGGGGGAGGGTTGAACTACACCTTC.

This clonotype was seen ten or more times. J is TRBJ2-7 and V is TRBV2, with TRBD2 identical over 8 bases. Germline V gene lookup returns CDR1 SNHLY and CDR2 FYNNEI. The V gene end was trimmed by 10 bases and the J gene end by 1 base; junction bases not matched to a gene: 21. The CDR3 loop spans 18 amino acids. This chain's CDR3 is CAILPGDPLSGSSYEQYF. The CDR3 bases are TGTGCCATCCTTCCGGGAGACCCACTCAGCGGGAGTTCCTACGAGCAGTACTTC.

This clonotype showed up many times. The CDR3 bases are TGTGCCAGCAGTATCAGCGGGAGGGCCTCCGAGCAGTACTTC. It translates to CASSISGRASEQYF. The chain combines TRBV6-2 or TRBV6-3 with TRBJ2-7; TRBD2 matches 10 bases. This CDR3 has 14 amino acids. V shed 5 bases, J shed 6 bases, and the junction held 7 bases outside the gene matches. Germline V gene data show CDR1 as MNHEY and CDR2 as SVGEGT.

This clonotype came up a few times. This chain links TRBV12-3 or TRBV12-4 with TRBJ2-7, with a possible D match to TRBD1 (6 bases). The CDR3 sequence is 13 residues long. The V gene lost 1 base and the J gene lost 6 bases, with 10 bases spanning the gap. CDR3 sequence reads: CASSLVGGIEQYF. The CDR3 DNA follows: TGTGCCAGCAGTTTAGTAGGGGGAATCGAGCAGTACTTC.

V gene TRBV7-3 combines with J gene TRBJ1-6; unclear D gene. The CDR3 loop spans 14 amino acids. Germline CDR1 SGHTA, CDR2 FQGTGA. V shed 1 base and J shed 7 bases, with 8 bases lying between them. The chain's CDR3 is CASSLIATNSPLHF. In nucleotides, the CDR3 is TGTGCCAGCAGCTTAATCGCGACGAATTCACCCCTCCACTTT.

This clonotype was recorded many times. J is TRBJ1-1 and V is TRBV24-1; no clear D gene. The CDR3 has 13 residues. The germline V gene has CDR1 KGHDR and CDR2 SFDVKD. Trimming left V 4 bases short and J 1 base short, with 6 bases between. The CDR3 sequence: CATSEGGNTEAFF. The CDR3 coding sequence is TGTGCCACCAGTGAGGGTGGGAACACTGAAGCTTTCTTT.

This clonotype was seen a single time. The rearrangement links TRBV6-5 to TRBJ2-3; TRBD1 matches 8 bases. V lost 4 bases and J lost 7; bases outside the gene matches: 10. Germline loops: CDR1 MNHEY, CDR2 SVGAGI. CDR3 length: 15 residues. The CDR3 spells CASSFGPRQGHTQYF. The CDR3 DNA reads as TGTGCCAGCAGTTTTGGGCCACGACAGGGGCATACGCAGTATTTT.

There are many counts of this clonotype. The chain combines TRBV12-3 or TRBV12-4 with TRBJ1-1; TRBD1 is a possible D gene (5 bases). V shed 2 bases and J shed 6 bases, with 16 bases lying between them. The CDR3 has 15 residues. As DNA, the CDR3 is TGTGCCAGCAGTTTAAGTGCCAGGGAGGTCGCTGAAGCTTTCTTT. Translation gives CASSLSAREVAEAFF.

The chain joins TRBV6-4 to TRBJ2-1; D is ambiguous. The CDR3 runs to 15 residues. With 5 bases removed from V and 0 bases from J, the gap between germline ends came to 11 bases. CDR1 is MRHNA and CDR2 is SNTAGT in the germline V gene. The chain's CDR3 is CASSRSGPSYNEQFF. In DNA form, the CDR3 reads TGTGCCAGCAGTCGTTCGGGTCCCTCCTACAATGAGCAGTTCTTC.

This clonotype was counted at least ten times. The chain links TRBV6-1 to TRBJ2-5, with TRBD2 matching over 10 bases. The CDR3 sequence is 15 residues long. V lost 6 bases, J lost 7 bases, and 11 bases stayed unmatched. Germline CDR1 and CDR2: MNHNS and SASEGT. The CDR3: CASRTTLAGVGTQYF. Here the CDR3 DNA reads TGTGCCAGCAGGACGACCCTAGCGGGGGTAGGGACCCAGTACTTC.

This clonotype was seen many times. The rearrangement links TRBV20-1 to TRBJ2-7, with 14 bases lining up with TRBD2. J lost 6 bases, V lost 0 bases, and 7 bases had no gene match. CDR3 size: 16 residues. The germline V gene encodes CDR1 DFQATT and CDR2 SNEGSKA (reference sequence). The CDR3 here is CSARDRGLAGVREQYF. The CDR3 DNA reads as TGCAGTGCTAGAGATCGGGGACTAGCGGGAGTGCGCGAGCAGTACTTC.

In its sample, this clonotype was seen many times. The chain has TRBV16 and TRBJ2-7; 8 positions agree with TRBD1. The CDR3 has 14 residues. J lost 5 bases, V lost 4 bases, and 7 bases had no gene match. Germline V gives CDR1 KGHSY, CDR2 FQNENV. The CDR3: CASSLGGQGNEQYF. CDR3 nucleotides: TGTGCCAGCAGCCTTGGCGGACAGGGCAACGAGCAGTACTTC.